These 20 T cell receptor beta chains originate from one sample sequenced in a study of T cells in localized non-small cell lung cancer. Here immunoSEQ multiplex PCR was the method, and the copy in TCRdb shows in-frame clones only, minus some. The sample holds tens of thousands of clones; roughly 80% are singletons and the top ten take roughly 1.4%. The specimen comprised peripheral blood, sampled before any cancer treatment. The receptor set was obtained from a female donor older than 55 with stage I lung adenocarcinoma.

This clone was observed a few times. This rearrangement joins TRBV5-1 to TRBJ2-7, with D perhaps given as TRBD1 or TRBD2 (5 bases each). Between the trimmed V and J ends, which lost 0 bases and 7 bases, there was a span of 14 bases. The CDR3 length is 14 residues. Germline V CDR1 and CDR2: SGHRS, YFSETQ. In nucleotides, the CDR3 is TGCGCCAGCAGCTTGGGGTCCAGATGGGGGGAGCAGTACTTC. It is translated as CASSLGSRWGEQYF.

By proportion, this clone is medium-sized. This chain connects TRBV28 to TRBJ2-1; TRBD2 agrees at 10 bases. The V gene's germline CDR1 is MDHEN and CDR2 SYDVKM. The CDR3 length is 16 residues. Trimming took 5 bases from V and 7 from J; bases not matched to a gene: 11. The CDR3: CASSPLAGVVGNEQFF. The CDR3 DNA follows: TGTGCCAGCAGTCCTCTAGCGGGAGTGGTGGGGAATGAGCAGTTCTTC.

The chain recombines TRBV25-1 with TRBJ2-5; D may be TRBD1 (5 bases). The germline gives CDR1 MGHDK, CDR2 SYGVNS. CDR3 size: 13 residues. V lost 3 bases and J lost 5, with 10 bases in between. The CDR3 DNA is TGTGCCAGCAGTGATTCAGGGTGGGAGACCCAGTACTTC. This encodes CASSDSGWETQYF. The complete variable domain, with remaining parts taken from reference TRBV25-1 and TRBJ2-5, reads EADIYQTPRYLVIGTGKKITLECSQTMGHDKMYWYQQDPGMELHLIHYSYGVNSTEKGDLSSESTVSRIRTEHFPLTLESARPSHTSQYLCASSDSGWETQYFGPGTRLLVL.

The chain combines TRBV6-5 with TRBJ2-1, with a possible D match to TRBD2 (6 bases). V shed 0 bases and J shed 6 bases, with 15 bases lying between them. There are 16 residues in the CDR3. The germline gives CDR1 MNHEY, CDR2 SVGAGI. The CDR3 region has the DNA TGTGCCAGCAGTTACTCGTGGCGGACTACCCTCAATGAGCAGTTCTTC. Translation gives CASSYSWRTTLNEQFF.

The chain employs TRBV28 and TRBJ1-5; D remains ambiguous. Trimming cost V 2 bases and J 5 bases, with 7 bases left between them. CDR1 is MDHEN, CDR2 SYDVKM, per germline. The CDR3 extends over 13 amino acids. This CDR3 is CASSLELDQPQHF. The CDR3 DNA reads TGTGCCAGCAGTTTAGAACTTGATCAGCCCCAGCATTTT.

The chain uses TRBV6-5 and TRBJ2-7; 8 nucleotides agree with TRBD2. The CDR3 extends over 15 amino acids. J gave up 2 bases and V 4 bases, and 7 bases lay outside the gene matches. The germline gives CDR1 MNHEY, CDR2 SVGAGI. The DNA for the CDR3 is TGTGCCAGCAGTTTATCCCCGGGGGGGGCCTACGAGCAGTACTTC. As protein: CASSLSPGGAYEQYF.

DNA of the CDR3: TGTGCCAGCAGCATGTCACCGGGAGGGATGAACACTGAAGCTTTCTTT. It yields the protein CASSMSPGGMNTEAFF. The chain uses TRBV9 and TRBJ1-1; no reliable D call. The CDR3 covers 16 residues. The germline CDR1 and CDR2 sequences are SGDLS and YYNGEE. The V gene lost 4 bases and the J gene lost 0 bases, with 16 bases spanning the gap.

The J gene is TRBJ1-1, the V gene TRBV11-2; TRBD1 might be the D (5 bases). V gave up 3 bases and J gave up 4 bases, with 9 bases separating them. Germline values: CDR1 SGHAT, CDR2 FQNNGV. The CDR3 length is 13 residues. The chain's CDR3 is CASSFAGPTEAFF. In DNA form, the CDR3 reads TGTGCCAGCAGCTTTGCAGGGCCCACTGAAGCTTTCTTT.

This clone appeared once. CDR3 in DNA: TGTGCCAGCAGCCCACCTGGAGGACAGCAACGAAACTATGGCTACACCTTC. Its translation: CASSPPGGQQRNYGYTF. The chain joins TRBV7-2 to TRBJ1-2, with a possible D match to TRBD1 (6 bases). Trimming cost V 5 bases and J 2 bases, with 21 bases left between them. CDR3 length equals 17 residues. Germline values: CDR1 SGHTA, CDR2 FQGNSA.

The chain links TRBV6-1 to TRBJ2-1; no reliable D call. The CDR3 contains 14 residues. Trimming took off 5 bases at V and 6 bases at J, with 14 bases between the two ends. Germline CDR1 reads MNHNS; CDR2 reads SASEGT. CDR3 DNA sequence: TGTGCCAGCAGTTGGTTGGGCGAGCCCAATGAGCAGTTCTTC. This gives the protein CASSWLGEPNEQFF.

The chain is built from TRBV11-3 and TRBJ1-6; weak D call: TRBD1 (5 bases). Deletions cut 6 bases from V and 5 bases from J, with 14 bases between. CDR3 length: 15 amino acids. Germline values: CDR1 SGHNT, CDR2 YENEEA. The CDR3 coding sequence is TGTGCCAGCAGATTCAGGGTGAACGATAATTCACCCCTCCACTTT. Amino acid sequence: CASRFRVNDNSPLHF.

V is TRBV6-1 and J is TRBJ2-7; D is possibly TRBD1 (6 bases). Germline V gene sequence: CDR1 MNHNS, CDR2 SASEGT. The CDR3 consists of 13 residues. The V end lost 6 bases, the J end lost 1 base, and 10 bases lay between the germline ends. The DNA for the CDR3 is TGTGCCAGCAGCCGACAGGTTTCCTACGAGCAGTACTTC. Its protein is CASSRQVSYEQYF.

V gene TRBV12-5 combines with J gene TRBJ1-2; D call uncertain. The CDR3 is 13 amino acids. V lost 1 base and J lost 5, with 8 bases in between. The germline CDR1 and CDR2 sequences are LGHNT and FRNRAP. For the CDR3, the DNA is TGTGCTAGTGGTTTGGGGCGGTTATATGGCTACACCTTC. The encoded protein is CASGLGRLYGYTF.

The table lists this clone with a few counts. Here the CDR3 reads CASSHWVGQKNEKLFF. CDR3 in DNA: TGTGCCAGCAGCCATTGGGTCGGGCAGAAAAATGAAAAACTGTTTTTT. The chain uses TRBV7-8 and TRBJ1-4; D unresolved. CDR3 length equals 16 residues. CDR1 and CDR2 from the germline V gene are SGHVS and FQNEAQ. V was shortened by 5 bases and J by 5 bases, with 18 bases between the two germline ends.

The chain is built from TRBV11-3 and TRBJ2-7, with TRBD1 identical over 12 bases. Germline-derived CDR1 and CDR2 are SGHNT and YENEEA. The CDR3 has 17 residues. V was pared by 0 bases and J by 4 bases, with 7 bases of the junction left unmatched. CDR3 residues: CASSLDIGTGGRYEQYF. The CDR3 DNA is TGTGCCAGCAGCTTAGATATAGGGACAGGGGGCCGGTACGAGCAGTACTTC.

V and J are TRBV11-2 and TRBJ1-1; TRBD1 is a possible D gene (6 bases). Germline V gene sequence: CDR1 SGHAT, CDR2 FQNNGV. V lost 2 bases and J 0 bases, leaving 7 bases between the germline ends. The CDR3 has 14 residues. The CDR3, as DNA: TGTGCCAGCAGCTTAACAGGGATGAACACTGAAGCTTTCTTT. Translating gives CASSLTGMNTEAFF.

V gene TRBV9 combines with J gene TRBJ1-5; D possibly corresponds to TRBD1 (5 bases). The length of the CDR3 is 16 residues. Germline V gene data show CDR1 as SGDLS and CDR2 as YYNGEE. The V and J ends lost 4 bases and 5 bases respectively, with 19 bases between them. The CDR3 coding sequence is TGTGCCAGCAGCCCAGAGGGTGACAGTGACTATCAGCCCCAGCATTTT. This sequence encodes CASSPEGDSDYQPQHF.

The chain couples TRBV7-2 to TRBJ2-5; either TRBD1 or TRBD2 may supply D (5 bases each). V shed 0 bases and J shed 5 bases, with 10 bases lying between them. Germline loops: CDR1 SGHTA, CDR2 FQGNSA. This CDR3 region has 14 residues. The CDR3, as DNA: TGTGCCAGCAGCTTAGCGCATGAGGGGGAGACCCAGTACTTC. The encoded protein is CASSLAHEGETQYF. The whole variable domain, filled in from reference TRBV7-2 and TRBJ2-5, reads GAGVSQSPSNKVTEKGKDVELRCDPISGHTALYWYRQSLGQGLEFLIYFQGNSAPDKSGLPSDRFSAERTGGSVSTLTIQRTQQEDSAVYLCASSLAHEGETQYFGPGTRLLVL.

The V gene is TRBV27, the J gene TRBJ1-1; the D is unclear. In germline, CDR1 is MNHEY, CDR2 SMNVEV (reference sequence). V gave up 4 bases and J gave up 3 bases, with 15 bases separating them. This CDR3 comprises 15 residues. CDR3 bases: TGTGCCAGCAGTTGGGGTATTTCTAAGCACACTGAAGCTTTCTTT. Amino acids: CASSWGISKHTEAFF.

This clone was found a few times. The gene calls are TRBV15 and TRBJ2-7; D remains ambiguous. In germline, CDR1 is LNHNV, CDR2 YYDKDF (reference sequence). The V and J ends lost 2 bases and 0 bases respectively, with 8 bases between them. This CDR3 region has 14 residues. CDR3 amino acids: CATSRRESSYEQYF. In nucleotides, the CDR3 is TGTGCCACCAGCAGACGAGAAAGCTCCTACGAGCAGTACTTC.